This T cell receptor (beta chain) stems from a study of CXCR3-negative and CXCR3-positive naive CD8 T cells. This CDR3 spans 13 amino acids. The germline V gene encodes CDR1 DFQATT and CDR2 SNEGSKA (reference sequence). Identification of naive CD8+ T cells rested on CD45RO-CCR7+CD27+CD95- status. Note on this clonotype: Its cognate antigen is unknown.

The study, taken as a whole, reports: Naive cells positive for CXCR3 carried more hydrophobic TRB CDR3s than CXCR3-negative ones.

The TRB libraries of cDNA were built by UMI-labeled 5' RACE. TCRdb re-called the 5' RACE reads and shows each CDR3 protein once, DNA omitted. The sample totals just under 65,000 distinct CDR3 sequences. This sequence was found in a human donor in good health. Some clones in this sample may be carry-over from other donors' samples. V and J are TRBV20-1 and TRBJ2-7; TCRdb indicates TRBD1, and absent DNA this call remains unverified. The sequenced material came from naive CXCR3+ CD8+ T cells from blood. Specified subset: CD45RO-CCR7+CD27+CD95- naive CD8+ T cells expressing CXCR3 (TNR3+). This CDR3 is CSAPTPTSYEQYF.